This T cell receptor beta chain was sequenced during a study of OX40 agonist ivuxolimab in advanced cancers. Method: immunoSEQ multiplex PCR; TCRdb's copy keeps in-frame clones and lacks some. Among tens of thousands of clones, roughly 92% were seen once, and the ten largest hold 15% to 20%. This CDR3 has 14 residues. Germline V lookup: CDR1 MNHNY, CDR2 SVGAGI (reference sequence). V was shortened by 0 bases and J by 5 bases, with 10 bases between the two germline ends. The J gene is TRBJ1-2, the V gene TRBV6-6, with D perhaps TRBD1 (5 bases). This TCR derives from an adult with an advanced solid tumor such as melanoma, head and neck, liver or kidney cancer. Sequenced material: CD4+ or CD8+ T cells sorted from blood, taken in a trial of the OX40 agonist ivuxolimab. The CDR3 is CASSYSQDKYGYTF. The CDR3 DNA reads TGTGCCAGCAGTTACTCACAGGATAAATATGGCTACACCTTC.